The 18 T cell receptor beta chains presented below share a single source sample, sequenced in a study of PD-1 blockade in classical Hodgkin lymphoma. The time point here: newly diagnosed, previously untreated cHL patient sample. CD4+ T cells were purified from thawed PBMCs by magnetic negative selection. This table comes from immunoSEQ multiplex PCR, and its TCRdb copy is limited to in-frame clones, with some not included. The repertoire holds about 36,000 clones, 85% to 90% seen once, with 0.2% to 0.25% in the top ten. The sequencing sample was made of CD4+ T cells from blood. The receptors here all came from a human donor with classical Hodgkin lymphoma.

The V call is TRBV7-6, the J call TRBJ2-2; D unresolved. The CDR3 spans 15 residues. Trimming took 6 bases from V and 7 from J, leaving 18 bases between them. Germline-derived CDR1 and CDR2 are SGHVS and FNYEAQ. CDR3 sequence (DNA): TGTGCCAGCAGGTCAGGTGGCGCGAAGGTCGGGGAGCTGTTTTTT. Its translation is CASRSGGAKVGELFF.

The chain carries TRBV11-2 and TRBJ2-5, with 8 bases aligning to TRBD1. The CDR3 has 19 amino acids. Per germline, CDR1 SGHAT and CDR2 FQNNGV. J lost 7 bases, V lost 0 bases, and 19 bases had no gene match. The CDR3 nucleotides are TGTGCCAGCAGCTTAGAACGAGTTGAGTACGGGACAGGTGTGGGGACCCAGTACTTC. Translation gives CASSLERVEYGTGVGTQYF.

The chain joins TRBV5-5 to TRBJ1-5; D perhaps matches TRBD1 (5 bases). Germline V gene lookup returns CDR1 SGHKS and CDR2 YYEKEE (reference sequence). V gave up 1 base and J gave up 5 bases, with 13 bases separating them. The CDR3 consists of 15 residues. The CDR3 spells CASSLSGEWDQPQHF. In DNA, the CDR3 is TGTGCCAGCAGCTTGTCGGGGGAATGGGATCAGCCCCAGCATTTT.

The V call is TRBV6-5, the J call TRBJ1-2, with D uncertain. Between the trimmed V and J ends, which lost 2 bases and 4 bases, there was a span of 14 bases. The CDR3 spans 15 residues. Germline lookup yields CDR1 MNHEY and CDR2 SVGAGI. CDR3 DNA sequence: TGTGCCAGCAGTTACCCTATGGCAGGACGCTATGGCTACACCTTC. This gives the protein CASSYPMAGRYGYTF.

This CDR3 reads CASSAQWNTEAFF. CDR3 nucleotides: TGTGCCAGCAGTGCACAGTGGAACACTGAAGCTTTCTTT. The chain uses TRBV2 and TRBJ1-1; no firm D call. This CDR3 region has 13 residues. Between the trimmed V and J ends, which lost 4 bases and 1 base, there was a span of 7 bases. Looked up from germline, CDR1 is SNHLY and CDR2 is FYNNEI.

This chain uses TRBV27 with TRBJ2-7; D call uncertain. Germline V CDR1 and CDR2: MNHEY, SMNVEV (reference sequence). This CDR3 has 16 residues. V lost 2 bases to trimming and J lost 0 bases, with 14 bases between them. The CDR3 DNA follows: TGTGCCAGCAGTTTAACGAGGCTTTCAAGCTCCTACGAGCAGTACTTC. Translated, it gives CASSLTRLSSSYEQYF.

A single count supports this clone. This chain links TRBV27 with TRBJ2-3, with D tentatively TRBD1 or TRBD2 (6 bases each). This CDR3 is 17 amino acids long. Germline V lookup: CDR1 MNHEY, CDR2 SMNVEV (reference sequence). Trimming took 3 bases from V and 2 from J, leaving 18 bases between them. The CDR3 sequence is CASSFRRGTSLTDTQYF. The CDR3 DNA is TGTGCCAGCAGTTTCCGTAGGGGGACTTCCCTCACAGATACGCAGTATTTT.

J is TRBJ2-7 and V is TRBV15; D might be TRBD2 (5 bases). This CDR3 comprises 15 residues. The V end lost 1 base, the J end lost 2 bases, and 12 bases lay between the germline ends. CDR1 and CDR2 (germline): LNHNV, YYDKDF (reference sequence). The CDR3 DNA is TGTGCCACCAGCAGAGCCCCCGGGAATACCTACGAGCAGTACTTC. Translation: CATSRAPGNTYEQYF. The full variable domain, in which reference TRBV15 and TRBJ2-7 provide the parts outside the CDR3, is DAMVIQNPRYQVTQFGKPVTLSCSQTLNHNVMYWYQQKSSQAPKLLFHYYDKDFNNEADTPDNFQSRRPNTSFCFLDIRSPGLGDTAMYLCATSRAPGNTYEQYFGPGTRLTVT.

This chain uses TRBV19 with TRBJ2-4; D may be TRBD1 (6 bases). CDR1 is LNHDA, CDR2 SQIVND, per germline (reference sequence). Trimming removed 7 bases at V and 3 bases at J, with 13 bases between. The CDR3 spans 14 residues. The CDR3 bases are TGTGCCAGTAAAGACAGGTCGGGCAAAAACATTCAGTACTTC. It specifies CASKDRSGKNIQYF.

The gene calls are TRBV7-9 and TRBJ1-1; a weak D match, TRBD1 (5 bases). V lost 6 bases to trimming and J lost 3 bases, with 23 bases between them. The CDR3 length is 17 residues. CDR1 is SEHNR and CDR2 is FQNEAQ in the germline V gene (reference sequence). The CDR3 sequence: CASSEESGHYVDTEAFF. The DNA of the CDR3 is TGTGCCAGCAGTGAAGAATCAGGACACTATGTCGACACTGAAGCTTTCTTT.

The chain joins TRBV2 to TRBJ2-7, with TRBD2 matching 8 bases. Germline V lookup: CDR1 SNHLY, CDR2 FYNNEI. J lost 1 base, V lost 7 bases, and 15 bases had no gene match. CDR3 length equals 17 residues. The CDR3 DNA is TGTGCCAGCAAGGACGTAGGCGGGAGGAGCAGTTCCTACGAGCAGTACTTC. Its translation is CASKDVGGRSSSYEQYF.

The chain employs TRBV11-3 and TRBJ2-3, with D possibly TRBD2 on 6 matching bases. The V end lost 0 bases, the J end lost 11 bases, and 6 bases lay between the germline ends. This CDR3 has 11 residues. The germline CDR1 and CDR2 sequences are SGHNT and YENEEA. CDR3 coding DNA: TGTGCCAGCAGCTTAGACGGGAGGCAGTATTTT. It codes for CASSLDGRQYF. Full variable domain (outside the CDR3, taken from reference TRBV11-3 and TRBJ2-3): EAGVVQSPRYKIIEKKQPVAFWCNPISGHNTLYWYLQNLGQGPELLIRYENEEAVDDSQLPKDRFSAERLKGVDSTLKIQPAELGDSAVYLCASSLDGRQYFGPGTRLTVL.

The rearrangement joins TRBV7-6 to TRBJ2-2, with TRBD1 identical over 10 bases. Germline-derived CDR1 and CDR2 are SGHVS and FNYEAQ. Trimming at V came to 1 base and at J to 4 bases, leaving 9 bases not matched to a gene. The CDR3 has 18 residues. CDR3 coding DNA: TGTGCCAGCAGCTTAGTTCACCGGGACAGGGGTGGCACCGGGGAGCTGTTTTTT. Its protein product is CASSLVHRDRGGTGELFF.

This chain links TRBV15 with TRBJ2-6; D is tentatively TRBD1 or TRBD2 (5 bases each). Trimming shortened V by 2 bases and J by 2 bases, and 10 bases separated the two germline ends. This CDR3 is 16 amino acids long. Germline V gene sequence: CDR1 LNHNV, CDR2 YYDKDF (reference sequence). CDR3 residues: CATSRWGPTGANVLTF. The CDR3 DNA follows: TGTGCCACCAGCAGATGGGGACCAACTGGGGCCAACGTCCTGACTTTC.

J is TRBJ1-1 and V is TRBV19; D possibly corresponds to TRBD1 (6 bases). The CDR3 contains 13 residues. Germline loops: CDR1 LNHDA, CDR2 SQIVND (reference sequence). Trimming shortened V by 2 bases and J by 7 bases, and 11 bases separated the two germline ends. The CDR3 DNA sequence: TGTGCCAGTAGTATAAGGGGGGACGGTGAAGCTTTCTTT. This codes for CASSIRGDGEAFF.

This clone appeared a single time. V gene TRBV5-4 combines with J gene TRBJ2-3, with D unclear. Looked up from germline, CDR1 is SGHNT and CDR2 is YYREEE (reference sequence). Trimming pared 2 bases from V and 1 base from J, leaving 11 bases between. The CDR3 is 15 amino acids. As DNA, the CDR3 is TGTGCCAGCAGCTTAAGTAACCGGGGCACAGATACGCAGTATTTT. This gives the protein CASSLSNRGTDTQYF.

This sequence joins TRBV6-1 and TRBJ1-2; perhaps TRBD1 as D (5 bases). V lost 7 bases and J lost 8, with 17 bases in between. Germline V gene data show CDR1 as MNHNS and CDR2 as SASEGT. The CDR3 covers 13 residues. The CDR3 bases are TGTGCCAGCATGCTAGGGGATTACGGGGGCTACACCTTC. Translated: CASMLGDYGGYTF.

V is TRBV7-2 and J is TRBJ2-1; 8 bases map to TRBD2. The CDR3 runs 13 residues. CDR1 SGHTA and CDR2 FQGNSA come from the germline V gene. Unmatched junction bases numbered 6, after V lost 4 bases and J lost 10 bases. CDR3 bases: TGTGCCAGCAGCTCCAGCGGGAGCGGGGAGCAGTTCTTC. It is translated as CASSSSGSGEQFF.